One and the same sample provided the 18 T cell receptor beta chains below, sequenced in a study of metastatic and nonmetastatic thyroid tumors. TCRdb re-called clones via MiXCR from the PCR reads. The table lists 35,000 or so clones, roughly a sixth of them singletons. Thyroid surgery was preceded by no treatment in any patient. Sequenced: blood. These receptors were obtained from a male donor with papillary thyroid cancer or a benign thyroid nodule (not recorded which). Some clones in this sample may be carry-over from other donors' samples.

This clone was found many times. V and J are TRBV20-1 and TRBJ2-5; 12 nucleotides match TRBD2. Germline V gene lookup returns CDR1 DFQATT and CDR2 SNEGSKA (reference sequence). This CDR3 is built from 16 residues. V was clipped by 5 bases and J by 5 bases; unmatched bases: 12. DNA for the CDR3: TGCAGTGCTTCTACGGCTAGCGGGGGGGCTTGGGAGACCCAGTACTTC. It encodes CSASTASGGAWETQYF.

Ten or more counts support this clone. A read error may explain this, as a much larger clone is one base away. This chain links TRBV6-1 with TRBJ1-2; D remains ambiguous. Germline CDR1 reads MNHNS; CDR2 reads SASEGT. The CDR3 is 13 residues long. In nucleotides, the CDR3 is TGTGCCAGCAGTGCGACAACGAACTATGGCTACATCTTC. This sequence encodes CASSATTNYGYIF.

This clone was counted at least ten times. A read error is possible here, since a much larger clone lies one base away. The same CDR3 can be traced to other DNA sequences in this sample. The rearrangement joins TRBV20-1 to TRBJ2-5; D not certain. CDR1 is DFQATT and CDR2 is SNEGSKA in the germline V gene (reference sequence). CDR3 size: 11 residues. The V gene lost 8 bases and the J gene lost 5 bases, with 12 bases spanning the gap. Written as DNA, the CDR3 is TGCAGTTCGCCGTTAGGGGAGACCCAGTACTTC. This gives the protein CSSPLGETQYF.

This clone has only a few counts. CDR3 sequence (DNA): TGTGCCAGCAGTGACCATAACTATGGCTACACCTTC. The encoded protein is CASSDHNYGYTF. The genes are TRBV6-1 and TRBJ1-2, with D hard to call. The CDR3 runs to 12 residues. Germline lookup yields CDR1 MNHNS and CDR2 SASEGT. Trimming took off 3 bases at V and 1 base at J, with 3 bases between the two ends.

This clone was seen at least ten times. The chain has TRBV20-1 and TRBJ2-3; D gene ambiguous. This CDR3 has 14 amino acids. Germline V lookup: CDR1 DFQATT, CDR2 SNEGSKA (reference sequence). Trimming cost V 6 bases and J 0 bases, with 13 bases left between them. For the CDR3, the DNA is TGCAGTGCCCTCTCGGCTACTAGCACAGATACGCAGTATTTT. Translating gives CSALSATSTDTQYF.

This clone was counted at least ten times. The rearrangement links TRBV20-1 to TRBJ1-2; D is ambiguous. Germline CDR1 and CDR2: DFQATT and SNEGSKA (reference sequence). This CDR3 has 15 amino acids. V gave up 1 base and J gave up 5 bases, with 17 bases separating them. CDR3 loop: CSARVTGRNPYGYTF. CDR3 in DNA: TGCAGTGCTAGAGTCACTGGGCGGAACCCGTATGGCTACACCTTC.

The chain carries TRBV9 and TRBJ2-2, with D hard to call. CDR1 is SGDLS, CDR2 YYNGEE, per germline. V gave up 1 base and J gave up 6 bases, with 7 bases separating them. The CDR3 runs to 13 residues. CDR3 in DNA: TGTGCCAGCAGCGTACTGGACGCCGGGGAGCTGTTTTTT. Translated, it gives CASSVLDAGELFF.

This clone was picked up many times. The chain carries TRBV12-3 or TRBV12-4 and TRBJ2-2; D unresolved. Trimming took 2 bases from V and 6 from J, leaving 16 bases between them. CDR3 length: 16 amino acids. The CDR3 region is CASSLRLSTVPGELFF. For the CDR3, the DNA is TGTGCCAGCAGTTTACGGCTAAGCACGGTCCCCGGGGAGCTGTTTTTT.

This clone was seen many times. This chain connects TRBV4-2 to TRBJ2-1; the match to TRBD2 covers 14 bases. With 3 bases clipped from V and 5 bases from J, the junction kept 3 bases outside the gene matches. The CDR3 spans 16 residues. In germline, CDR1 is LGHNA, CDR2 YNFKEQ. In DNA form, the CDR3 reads TGTGCCAGCAGCCAGTTGGGACTAGCGGGAGACAATGAGCAGTTCTTC. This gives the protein CASSQLGLAGDNEQFF.

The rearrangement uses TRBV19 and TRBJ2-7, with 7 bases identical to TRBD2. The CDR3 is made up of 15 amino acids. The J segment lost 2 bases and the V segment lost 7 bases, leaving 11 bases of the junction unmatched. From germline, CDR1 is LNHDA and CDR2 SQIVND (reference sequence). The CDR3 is CASIQTSTLTYEQYF. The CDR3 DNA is TGTGCCAGTATCCAGACTAGCACGTTAACCTACGAGCAGTACTTC.

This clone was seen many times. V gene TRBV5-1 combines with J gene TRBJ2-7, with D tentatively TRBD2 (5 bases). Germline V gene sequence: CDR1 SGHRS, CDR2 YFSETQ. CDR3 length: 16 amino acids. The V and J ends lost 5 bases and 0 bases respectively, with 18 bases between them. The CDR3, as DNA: TGCGCCAGCAGTTCTTCACCGGGAACGAGCTCCTACGAGCAGTACTTC. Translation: CASSSSPGTSSYEQYF. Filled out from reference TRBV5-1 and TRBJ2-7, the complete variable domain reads KAGVTQTPRYLIKTRGQQVTLSCSPISGHRSVSWYQQTPGQGLQFLFEYFSETQRNKGNFPGRFSGRQFSNSRSEMNVSTLELGDSALYLCASSSSPGTSSYEQYFGPGTRLTVT.

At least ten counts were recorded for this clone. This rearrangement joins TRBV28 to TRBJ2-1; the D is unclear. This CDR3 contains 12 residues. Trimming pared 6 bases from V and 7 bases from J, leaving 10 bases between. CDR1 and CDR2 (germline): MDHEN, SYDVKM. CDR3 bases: TGTGCCAGCAGCCGGACGGAGAATGAGCAGTTCTTC. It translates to CASSRTENEQFF. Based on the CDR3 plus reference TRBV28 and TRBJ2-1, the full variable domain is DVKVTQSSRYLVKRTGEKVFLECVQDMDHENMFWYRQDPGLGLRLIYFSYDVKMKEKGDIPEGYSVSREKKERFSLILESASTNQTSMYLCASSRTENEQFFGPGTRLTVL.

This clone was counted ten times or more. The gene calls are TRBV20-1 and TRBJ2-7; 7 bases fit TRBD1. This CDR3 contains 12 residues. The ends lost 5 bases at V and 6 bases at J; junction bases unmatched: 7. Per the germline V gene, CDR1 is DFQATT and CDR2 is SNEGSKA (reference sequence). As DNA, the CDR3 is TGCAGTGCTTCGACAGGGTACCCCGAGCAGTACTTC. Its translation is CSASTGYPEQYF.

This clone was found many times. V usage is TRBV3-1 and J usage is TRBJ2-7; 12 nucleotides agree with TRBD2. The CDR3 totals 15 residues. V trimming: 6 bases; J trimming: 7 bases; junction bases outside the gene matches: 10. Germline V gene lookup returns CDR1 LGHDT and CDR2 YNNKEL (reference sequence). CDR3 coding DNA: TGTGCCAGCAGTCTCAGGACTAGCGGGGTGGGGGAGCAGTACTTC. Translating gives CASSLRTSGVGEQYF.

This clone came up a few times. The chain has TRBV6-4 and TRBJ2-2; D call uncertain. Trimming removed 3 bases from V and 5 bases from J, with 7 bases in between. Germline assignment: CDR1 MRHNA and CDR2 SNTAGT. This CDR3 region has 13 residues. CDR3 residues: CASSDVDTGELFF. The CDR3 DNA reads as TGTGCCAGCAGTGATGTTGATACCGGGGAGCTGTTTTTT.

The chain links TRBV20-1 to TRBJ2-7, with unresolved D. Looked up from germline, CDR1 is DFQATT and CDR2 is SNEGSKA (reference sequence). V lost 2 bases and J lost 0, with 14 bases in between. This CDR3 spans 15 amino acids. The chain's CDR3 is CSARSWRGPSYEQYF. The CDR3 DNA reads TGCAGTGCTAGAAGCTGGCGTGGACCCTCCTACGAGCAGTACTTC.

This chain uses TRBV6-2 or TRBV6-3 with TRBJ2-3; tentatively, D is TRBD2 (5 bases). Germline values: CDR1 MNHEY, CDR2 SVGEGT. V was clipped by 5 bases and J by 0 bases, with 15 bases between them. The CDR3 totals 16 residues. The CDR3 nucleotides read TGTGCCAGCAGTGACCTGACTATCGGAAGCACAGATACGCAGTATTTT. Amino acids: CASSDLTIGSTDTQYF.

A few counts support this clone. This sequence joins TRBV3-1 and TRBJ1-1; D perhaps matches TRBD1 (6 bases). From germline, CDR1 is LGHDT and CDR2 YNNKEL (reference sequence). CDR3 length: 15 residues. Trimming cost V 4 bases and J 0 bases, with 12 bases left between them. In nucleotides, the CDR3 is TGTGCCAGCAGCCCTACCAGGGGATTGAACACTGAAGCTTTCTTT. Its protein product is CASSPTRGLNTEAFF.